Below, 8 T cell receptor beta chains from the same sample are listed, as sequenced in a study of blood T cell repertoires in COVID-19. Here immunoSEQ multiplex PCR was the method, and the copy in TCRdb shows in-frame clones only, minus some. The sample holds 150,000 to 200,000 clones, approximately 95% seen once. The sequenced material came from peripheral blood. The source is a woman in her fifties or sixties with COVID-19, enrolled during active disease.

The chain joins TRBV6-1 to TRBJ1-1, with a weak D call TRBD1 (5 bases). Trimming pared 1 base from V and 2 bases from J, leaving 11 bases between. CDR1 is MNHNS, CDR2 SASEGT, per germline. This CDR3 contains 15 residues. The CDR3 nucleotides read TGTGCCAGCAGTGAAGATCTGGGGCGAAACACTGAAGCTTTCTTT. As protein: CASSEDLGRNTEAFF.

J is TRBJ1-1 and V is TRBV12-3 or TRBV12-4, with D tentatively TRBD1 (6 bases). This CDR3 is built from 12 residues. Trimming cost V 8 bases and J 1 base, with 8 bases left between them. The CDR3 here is CASSDRNTEAFF. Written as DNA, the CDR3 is TGTGCCAGCTCGGACAGGAACACTGAAGCTTTCTTT.

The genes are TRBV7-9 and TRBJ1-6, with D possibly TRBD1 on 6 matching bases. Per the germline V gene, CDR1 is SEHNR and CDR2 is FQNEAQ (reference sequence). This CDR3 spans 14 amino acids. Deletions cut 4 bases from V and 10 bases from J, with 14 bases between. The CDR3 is CASSSRAGDSPLHF. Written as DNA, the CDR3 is TGTGCCAGCAGCTCGCGGGCAGGGGACTCACCCCTCCACTTT. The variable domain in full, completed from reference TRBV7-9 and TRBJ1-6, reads DTGVSQNPRHKITKRGQNVTFRCDPISEHNRLYWYRQTLGQGPEFLTYFQNEAQLEKSRLLSDRFSAERPKGSFSTLEIQRTEQGDSAMYLCASSSRAGDSPLHFGNGTRLTVT.

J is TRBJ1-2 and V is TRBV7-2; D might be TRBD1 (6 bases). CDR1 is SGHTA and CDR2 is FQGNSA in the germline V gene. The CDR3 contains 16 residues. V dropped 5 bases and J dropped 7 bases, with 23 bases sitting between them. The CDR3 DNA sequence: TGTGCCAGCAGCCCTACCCTACAGGGAAGAGTGGTTGGCTACACCTTC. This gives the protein CASSPTLQGRVVGYTF.

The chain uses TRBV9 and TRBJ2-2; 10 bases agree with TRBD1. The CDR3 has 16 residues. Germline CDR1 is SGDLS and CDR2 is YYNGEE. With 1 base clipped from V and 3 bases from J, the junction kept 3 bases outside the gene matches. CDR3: CASSVRQGAYTGELFF. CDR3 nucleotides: TGTGCCAGCAGCGTACGACAGGGGGCTTACACCGGGGAGCTGTTTTTT. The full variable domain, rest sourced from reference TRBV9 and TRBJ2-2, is DSGVTQTPKHLITATGQRVTLRCSPRSGDLSVYWYQQSLDQGLQFLIQYYNGEERAKGNILERFSAQQFPDLHSELNLSSLELGDSALYFCASSVRQGAYTGELFFGEGSRLTVL.

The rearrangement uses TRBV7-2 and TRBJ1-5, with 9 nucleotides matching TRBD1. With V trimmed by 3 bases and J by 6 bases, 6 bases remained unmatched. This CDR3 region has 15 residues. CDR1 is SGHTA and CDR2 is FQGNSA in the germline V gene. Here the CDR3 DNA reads TGTGCCAGCAGCTTGACCGACAGGGGGGGTCAGCCCCAGCATTTT. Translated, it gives CASSLTDRGGQPQHF. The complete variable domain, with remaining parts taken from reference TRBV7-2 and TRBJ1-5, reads GAGVSQSPSNKVTEKGKDVELRCDPISGHTALYWYRQSLGQGLEFLIYFQGNSAPDKSGLPSDRFSAERTGGSVSTLTIQRTQQEDSAVYLCASSLTDRGGQPQHFGDGTRLSIL.

CDR3 nucleotides: TGTGCCAGCAGCCTTTACAGGGGGCGCTCTGGCACAGATACGCAGTATTTT. Its translation is CASSLYRGRSGTDTQYF. The chain employs TRBV14 and TRBJ2-3; 9 nucleotides match TRBD1. The CDR3 runs 17 residues. The trim removed 4 bases at V and 1 base at J, leaving 9 bases unmatched. Per the germline V gene, CDR1 is SGHDN and CDR2 is FVKESK.

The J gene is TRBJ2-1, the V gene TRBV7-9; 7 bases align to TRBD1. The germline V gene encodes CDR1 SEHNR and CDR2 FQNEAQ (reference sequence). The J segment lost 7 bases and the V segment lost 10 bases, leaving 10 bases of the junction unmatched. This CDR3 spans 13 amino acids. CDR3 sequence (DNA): TGTGCCACGACAGGGCTAAAAATGAATGAGCAGTTCTTC. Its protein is CATTGLKMNEQFF.